A selection of T cell receptor beta chains follows, all from one sample in a study of blood T cell repertoires in COVID-19. The repertoire was sequenced with immunoSEQ multiplex PCR; TCRdb's copy has only in-frame clones and lacks some. This sample carries fewer than 90,000 clones, around 75% of them seen once, and the ten largest clones take 4% to 5%. Specimen: peripheral blood. The origin of the receptors is a woman aged 45-59 years with acute or convalescent COVID-19. The CDR3 runs from the conserved cysteine through the conserved F or W. A D gene is named only where the DNA matches it firmly. Expanded clones are given a class, and other clones once, few, many or no size at all.

j_gene,abundance,d_gene,v_gene,CDR3aa,CDR3nt
TRBJ2-3,once,-,TRBV18,CASSLQGRDTQYF,TGTGCCAGCTCACTACAAGGGAGAGATACGCAGTATTTT
TRBJ1-6,-,TRBD1,TRBV3-1/TRBV3-2,CASSQDAGGRTPLHF,TGTGCCAGCAGCCAAGATGCAGGGGGGCGGACACCCCTCCACTTT
TRBJ1-2,-,-,TRBV3-1/TRBV3-2,CASSPDSWYGYTF,TGTGCCAGCAGTCCGGACAGCTGGTATGGCTACACCTTC
TRBJ2-5,few,TRBD2,TRBV5-1,CASRTGGGKETQYF,TGCGCCAGCAGGACCGGCGGGGGAAAAGAGACCCAGTACTTC
TRBJ2-3,-,-,TRBV5-1,CASSPLAGGGSTDTQYF,TGCGCCAGCAGCCCCCTGGCTGGGGGCGGCAGCACAGATACGCAGTATTTT
TRBJ2-7,-,TRBD1,TRBV5-6,CASSPGQVREQYF,TGTGCCAGCAGCCCAGGACAGGTGAGGGAGCAGTACTTC
TRBJ1-2,-,TRBD1,TRBV3-1/TRBV3-2,CASRRGTGNYGYTF,TGTGCCAGCAGACGTGGGACAGGGAACTATGGCTACACCTTC
TRBJ2-7,-,-,TRBV5-1,CASSLEWGRNYEQYF,TGCGCCAGCAGCTTGGAATGGGGCAGGAACTACGAGCAGTACTTC
TRBJ1-3,-,-,TRBV5-1,CASRPGSGNTIYF,TGCGCCAGCAGACCGGGATCTGGAAACACCATATATTTT
TRBJ1-6,-,-,TRBV27,CASSPQASPPLHF,TGTGCCAGCAGTCCCCAGGCGTCCCCACCCCTCCACTTT
TRBJ1-2,-,-,TRBV5-5,CASSWEEDSYGYTF,TGTGCCAGCAGCTGGGAGGAGGACTCCTATGGCTACACCTTC
TRBJ2-6,-,TRBD1,TRBV28,CASSILGQGSGANVLTF,TGTGCCAGCAGTATTCTCGGACAGGGTTCCGGGGCCAACGTCCTGACTTTC
TRBJ1-2,few,-,TRBV4-1,CASSQDFGVPNYGYTF,TGCGCCAGCAGCCAAGATTTCGGGGTTCCTAACTATGGCTACACCTTC
TRBJ1-4,-,TRBD1,TRBV3-1/TRBV3-2,CASSQGPGGGEKLFF,TGTGCCAGCAGCCAGGGCCCAGGGGGCGGCGAAAAACTGTTTTTT
TRBJ1-4,few,-,TRBV5-1,CASSLAPTDRRFF,TGCGCCAGCAGCTTGGCACCGACAGACAGGCGGTTTTTT
TRBJ1-1,-,-,TRBV29-1,CSGLRGEAFF,TGCAGCGGCCTGCGAGGGGAAGCTTTCTTT